The T cell receptor (beta chain) described here comes from a study of T cells after yellow fever vaccination. Study as a whole: Each low-cell-number fraction was prepared by means of SMART-Seq v4 Ultra Low Input.

V gave up 0 bases and J gave up 5 bases, with 3 bases separating them. This CDR3 has 12 residues. Germline lookup yields CDR1 SGHRS and CDR2 YFSETQ. UMIs were added to TCR cDNA along with a universal primer site when it was made by 5'RACE template switching. One entry per CDR3 protein, called by TCRdb with MiXCR from the 5' RACE reads. Altogether under 550,000 distinct CDR3 sequences are present, 20% to 25% being singletons, with the ten largest covering around 16%. This clonotype was observed a handful of times. The source was PBMCs, collected less than 25 days after the first yellow fever vaccination. The J gene is TRBJ2-1, the V gene TRBV5-1; D uncertain. The clonotype originates from a man between 18 and 29 years old who received the YFV17D yellow fever vaccine. In DNA, the CDR3 is TGCGCCAGCAGCTTGGAAGACAATGAGCAGTTCTTC. Translated: CASSLEDNEQFF. The entire variable domain, with the rest obtained from reference TRBV5-1 and TRBJ2-1, is as follows: KAGVTQTPRYLIKTRGQQVTLSCSPISGHRSVSWYQQTPGQGLQFLFEYFSETQRNKGNFPGRFSGRQFSNSRSEMNVSTLELGDSALYLCASSLEDNEQFFGPGTRLTVL.